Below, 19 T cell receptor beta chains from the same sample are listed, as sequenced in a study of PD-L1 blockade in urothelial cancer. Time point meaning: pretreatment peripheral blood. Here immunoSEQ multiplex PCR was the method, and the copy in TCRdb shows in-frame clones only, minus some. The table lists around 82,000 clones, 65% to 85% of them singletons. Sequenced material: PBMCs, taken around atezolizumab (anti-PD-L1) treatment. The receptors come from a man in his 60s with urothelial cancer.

The CDR3 nucleotides read TGCAGCGTTGGGGCGAGGGTGTCCGGAGAGACCCAGTACTTC. Amino acid sequence: CSVGARVSGETQYF. The rearrangement joins TRBV29-1 to TRBJ2-5; a weak D match, TRBD2 (5 bases). The CDR3 has 14 residues. V was pared by 4 bases and J by 4 bases, with 16 bases between. Germline-derived CDR1 and CDR2 are SQVTM and ANQGSEA.

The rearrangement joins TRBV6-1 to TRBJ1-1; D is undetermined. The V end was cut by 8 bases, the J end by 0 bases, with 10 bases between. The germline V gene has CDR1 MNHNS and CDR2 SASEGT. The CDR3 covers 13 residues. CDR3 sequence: CASRPRVNTEAFF. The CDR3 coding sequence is TGTGCCAGCCGTCCGAGAGTGAACACTGAAGCTTTCTTT.

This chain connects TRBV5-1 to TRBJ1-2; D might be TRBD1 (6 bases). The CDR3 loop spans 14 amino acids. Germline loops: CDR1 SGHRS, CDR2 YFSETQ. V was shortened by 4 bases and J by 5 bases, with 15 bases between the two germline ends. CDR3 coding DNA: TGCGCCAGCAGCCCCGCAGGGGAAAGGTATGGCTACACCTTC. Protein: CASSPAGERYGYTF.

CDR3 nucleotide sequence: TGCGCCAGCAGCTTGGGACCACAGTACGAGCAGTACTTC. Its translation is CASSLGPQYEQYF. V is TRBV5-1 and J is TRBJ2-7; no clear D. Germline CDR1 is SGHRS and CDR2 is YFSETQ. V lost 0 bases, J lost 4 bases, and 8 bases lay in between. The CDR3 contains 13 residues.

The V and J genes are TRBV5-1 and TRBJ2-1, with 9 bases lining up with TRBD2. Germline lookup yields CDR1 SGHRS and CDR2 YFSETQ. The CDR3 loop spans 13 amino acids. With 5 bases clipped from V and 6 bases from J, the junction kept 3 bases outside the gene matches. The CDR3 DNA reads TGCGCCAGCAGTGGCGGGGGGGTCAATGAGCAGTTCTTC. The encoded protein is CASSGGGVNEQFF.

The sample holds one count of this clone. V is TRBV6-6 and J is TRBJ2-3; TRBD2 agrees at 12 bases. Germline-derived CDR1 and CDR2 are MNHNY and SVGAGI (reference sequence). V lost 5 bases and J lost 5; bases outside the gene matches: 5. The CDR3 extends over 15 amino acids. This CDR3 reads CASSRTSGIKDTQYF. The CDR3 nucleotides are TGTGCCAGCAGTCGGACTAGCGGGATTAAAGATACGCAGTATTTT.

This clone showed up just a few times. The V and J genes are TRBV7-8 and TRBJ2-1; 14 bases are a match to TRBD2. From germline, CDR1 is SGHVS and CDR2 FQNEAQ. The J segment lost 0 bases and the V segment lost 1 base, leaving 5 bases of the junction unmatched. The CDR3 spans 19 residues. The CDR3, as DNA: TGTGCCAGCAGCTTAGAGGGACTAGCGGGAGCACCCTCCTACAATGAGCAGTTCTTC. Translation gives CASSLEGLAGAPSYNEQFF. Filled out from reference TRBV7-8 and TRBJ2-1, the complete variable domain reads GAGVSQSPRYKVAKRGQDVALRCDPISGHVSLFWYQQALGQGPEFLTYFQNEAQLDKSGLPSDRFFAERPEGSVSTLKIQRTQQEDSAVYLCASSLEGLAGAPSYNEQFFGPGTRLTVL.

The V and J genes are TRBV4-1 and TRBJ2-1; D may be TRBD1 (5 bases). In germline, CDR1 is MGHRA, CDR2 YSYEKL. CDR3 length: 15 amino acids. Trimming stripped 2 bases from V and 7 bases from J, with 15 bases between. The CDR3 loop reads CASSQQGLSGNEQFF. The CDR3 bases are TGCGCCAGCAGCCAACAGGGATTAAGTGGGAATGAGCAGTTCTTC.

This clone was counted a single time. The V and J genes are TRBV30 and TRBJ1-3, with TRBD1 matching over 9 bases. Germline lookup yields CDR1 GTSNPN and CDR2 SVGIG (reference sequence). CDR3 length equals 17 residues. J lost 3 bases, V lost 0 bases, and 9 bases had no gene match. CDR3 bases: TGTGCCTGGAGTGTATTCGGCGACAGGGGGTATGGAAACACCATATATTTT. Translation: CAWSVFGDRGYGNTIYF.

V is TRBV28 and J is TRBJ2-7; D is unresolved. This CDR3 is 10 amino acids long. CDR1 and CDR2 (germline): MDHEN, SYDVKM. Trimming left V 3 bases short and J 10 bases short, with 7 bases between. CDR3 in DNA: TGTGCCAGCAGTTTTTCTTCCCAGTACTTC. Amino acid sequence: CASSFSSQYF.

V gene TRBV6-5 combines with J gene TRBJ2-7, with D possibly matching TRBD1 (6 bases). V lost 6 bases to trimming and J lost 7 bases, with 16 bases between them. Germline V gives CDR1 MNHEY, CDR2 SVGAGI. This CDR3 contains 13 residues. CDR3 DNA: TGTGCCAGCAGAACCAACAGGGCCGGGGAGCAGTACTTC. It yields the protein CASRTNRAGEQYF.

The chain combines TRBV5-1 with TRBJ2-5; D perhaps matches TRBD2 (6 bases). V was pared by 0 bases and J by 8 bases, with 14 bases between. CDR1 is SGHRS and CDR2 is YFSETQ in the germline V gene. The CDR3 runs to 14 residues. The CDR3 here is CASSLESGLGTQYF. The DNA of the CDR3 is TGCGCCAGCAGCTTGGAATCGGGACTTGGAACCCAGTACTTC.

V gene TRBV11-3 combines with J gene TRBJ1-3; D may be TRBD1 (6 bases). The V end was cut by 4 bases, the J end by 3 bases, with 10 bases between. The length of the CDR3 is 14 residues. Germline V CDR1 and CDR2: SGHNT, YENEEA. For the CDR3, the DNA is TGTGCCAGCAGCTCGGGACATAATGGAAACACCATATATTTT. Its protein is CASSSGHNGNTIYF.

The CDR3 spells CASSIQGLRETQYF. In DNA, the CDR3 is TGTGCCAGTAGTATCCAGGGTTTACGGGAGACCCAGTACTTC. The chain recombines TRBV19 with TRBJ2-5; D possibly corresponds to TRBD1 (5 bases). Trimming shortened V by 3 bases and J by 5 bases, and 13 bases separated the two germline ends. CDR1 and CDR2 from the germline V gene are LNHDA and SQIVND (reference sequence). The CDR3 is 14 residues long.

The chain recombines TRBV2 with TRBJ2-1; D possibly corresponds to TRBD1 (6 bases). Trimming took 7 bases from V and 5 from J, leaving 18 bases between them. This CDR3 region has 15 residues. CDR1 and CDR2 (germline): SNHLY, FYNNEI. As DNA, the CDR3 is TGTGCCAGCAAAATATTCAAGGACAGAAACAATGAGCAGTTCTTC. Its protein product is CASKIFKDRNNEQFF.

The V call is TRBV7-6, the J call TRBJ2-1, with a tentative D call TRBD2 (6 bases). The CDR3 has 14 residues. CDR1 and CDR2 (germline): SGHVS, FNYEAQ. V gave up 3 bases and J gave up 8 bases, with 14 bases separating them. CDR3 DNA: TGTGCCAGCAGCTTGGGCGGGGTTACATATGAGCAGTTCTTC. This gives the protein CASSLGGVTYEQFF.

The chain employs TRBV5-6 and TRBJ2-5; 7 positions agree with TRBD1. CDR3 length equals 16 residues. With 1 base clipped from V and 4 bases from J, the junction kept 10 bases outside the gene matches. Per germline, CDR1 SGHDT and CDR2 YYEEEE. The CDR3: CASSLSRDRVGETQYF. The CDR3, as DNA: TGTGCCAGCAGCTTGTCCCGAGACAGGGTAGGAGAGACCCAGTACTTC.

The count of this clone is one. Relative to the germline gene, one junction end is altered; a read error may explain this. CDR3: CASNSDRGPGIF. CDR3 nucleotide sequence: TGTGCCAGTAACTCCGACAGGGGCCCGGGCATTTTC. This sequence joins TRBV19 and TRBJ1-2; 8 bases are a match to TRBD1. CDR3 length: 12 amino acids. The V gene's germline CDR1 is LNHDA and CDR2 SQIVND (reference sequence).

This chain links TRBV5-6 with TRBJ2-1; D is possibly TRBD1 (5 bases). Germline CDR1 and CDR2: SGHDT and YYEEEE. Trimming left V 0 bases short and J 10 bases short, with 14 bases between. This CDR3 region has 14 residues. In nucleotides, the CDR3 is TGTGCCAGCAGCTTGGCGGCAGGGCTTGGCGAGCAGTTCTTC. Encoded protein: CASSLAAGLGEQFF.